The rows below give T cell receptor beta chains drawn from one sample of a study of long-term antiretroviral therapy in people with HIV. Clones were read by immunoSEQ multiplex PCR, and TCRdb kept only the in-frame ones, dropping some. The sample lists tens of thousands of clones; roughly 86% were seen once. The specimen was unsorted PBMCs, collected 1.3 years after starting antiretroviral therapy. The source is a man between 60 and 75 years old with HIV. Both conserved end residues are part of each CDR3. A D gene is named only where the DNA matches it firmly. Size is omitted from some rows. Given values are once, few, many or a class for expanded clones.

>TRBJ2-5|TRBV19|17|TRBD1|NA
TGTGCCAGTAGTACTCCTCAACAGGGCAGGGGGCAAGAGACCCAGTACTTC
CASSTPQQGRGQETQYF
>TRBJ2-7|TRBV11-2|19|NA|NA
TGTGCCAGCAGCTTAGTTGTGTATTATTCGTCGGACGGGCCCTACGAGCAGTACTTC
CASSLVVYYSSDGPYEQYF
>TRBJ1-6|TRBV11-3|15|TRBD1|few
TGTGCCAGCAGCTTAGGACAGGGTCCGAATTCACCCCTCCACTTT
CASSLGQGPNSPLHF
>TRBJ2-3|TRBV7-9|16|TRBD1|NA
TGTGCCAGCAGGACGACCCGGGACAGGGGTGCAGATACGCAGTATTTT
CASRTTRDRGADTQYF
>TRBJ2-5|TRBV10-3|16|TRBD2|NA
TGTGCCATCAGTGCGGAACTAGCGGGACCCCAAGAGACCCAGTACTTC
CAISAELAGPQETQYF
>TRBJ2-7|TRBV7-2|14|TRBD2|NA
TGTGCCAGCAGCGAGCAGGCGACTAGCAACGAGCAGTACTTC
CASSEQATSNEQYF
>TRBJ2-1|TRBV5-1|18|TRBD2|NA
TGCGCCAGCAGCTCTCCCGTTTCTGGCCTAGCGGCCTACAATGAGCAGTTCTTC
CASSSPVSGLAAYNEQFF
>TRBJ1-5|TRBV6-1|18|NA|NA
TGTGCCAGCAGTGAAGTTGCCTACAGCACCTATAGCAATCAGCCCCAGCATTTT
CASSEVAYSTYSNQPQHF
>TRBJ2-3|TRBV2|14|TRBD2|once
TGTGCCAGCATAAGCGGGGGCTCCCCTGATACGCAGTATTTT
CASISGGSPDTQYF
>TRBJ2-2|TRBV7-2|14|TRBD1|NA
TGTGCCAGCAGCCGACAGGGGGTAATCGGGGAGCTGTTTTTT
CASSRQGVIGELFF
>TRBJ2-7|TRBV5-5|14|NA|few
TGTGCCAGCAGCTTGCTCGCGGCCTCCTACGAGCAGTACTTC
CASSLLAASYEQYF
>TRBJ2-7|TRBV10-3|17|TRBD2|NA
TGTGCCATCAGTGAGTTGGGACTAGCGGGAGACACCTACGAGCAGTACTTC
CAISELGLAGDTYEQYF
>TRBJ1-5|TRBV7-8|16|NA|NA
TGTGCCAGCAGCTTAGCGGTCAGTCTTAGCAATCAGCCCCAGCATTTT
CASSLAVSLSNQPQHF
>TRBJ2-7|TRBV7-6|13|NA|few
TGTGCCAGCAGCTTAGGGAGAACCTACGAGCAGTACTTC
CASSLGRTYEQYF
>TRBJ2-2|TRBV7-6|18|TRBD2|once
TGTGCCAGCAGCTTAGGTCTAATAGCGGGAGAGGGGACCGGGGAGCTGTTTTTT
CASSLGLIAGEGTGELFF
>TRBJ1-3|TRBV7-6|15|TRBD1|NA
TGTGCCAGCAGCATTGGGACAGAGCCTGGAAACACCATATATTTT
CASSIGTEPGNTIYF
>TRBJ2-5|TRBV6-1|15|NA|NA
TGTGCCAGCAGTGAAGATCCAGGGTGGATCGGGACCCAGTACTTC
CASSEDPGWIGTQYF
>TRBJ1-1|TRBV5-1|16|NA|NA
TGCGCCAGCAGCTTGGAGGGGGGTGCCGTCTACACTGAAGCTTTCTTT
CASSLEGGAVYTEAFF
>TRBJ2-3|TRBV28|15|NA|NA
TGTGCCAGCAGTTTGGGGTCAGAGGGATATCGTACGCAGTATTTT
CASSLGSEGYRTQYF
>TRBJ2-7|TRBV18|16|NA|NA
TGTGCCAGCTCACCAGGGTCGGCAGGATTACTCTACGAGCAGTACTTC
CASSPGSAGLLYEQYF
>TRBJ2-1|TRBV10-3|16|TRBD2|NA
TGTGCCATCAGTGGACTAGCGGGCCTTTCCTACAATGAGCAGTTCTTC
CAISGLAGLSYNEQFF
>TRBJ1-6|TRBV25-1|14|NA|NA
TGTGCCAGCAGCGACCCCGGAAGGCGATCACCCCTCCACTTT
CASSDPGRRSPLHF
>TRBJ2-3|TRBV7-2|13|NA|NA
TGTGCCAGCAGCTTAGCGATGCGCGGTACGCAGTATTTT
CASSLAMRGTQYF
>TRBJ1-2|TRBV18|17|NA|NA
TGTGCCAGCTCACCACGAGAACGGACGACCCTGTTTTATGGCTACACCTTC
CASSPRERTTLFYGYTF
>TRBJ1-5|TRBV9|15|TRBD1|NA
TGTGCCAGCAGCTTTACAGGGGGCGCGGGTCAGCCCCAGCATTTT
CASSFTGGAGQPQHF
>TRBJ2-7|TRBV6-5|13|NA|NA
TGTGCCAGCAGTTCGAGACAGGCTCGAACGAGGAGCTTC
CASSSRQARTRSF
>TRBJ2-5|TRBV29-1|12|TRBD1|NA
TGCAGCGCTGGGACAGGCCAAGAGACCCAGTACTTC
CSAGTGQETQYF
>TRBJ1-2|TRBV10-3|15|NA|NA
TGTGCCATCAGTGAGTCGAAATCCGGACGGAATGGCTACACCTTC
CAISESKSGRNGYTF
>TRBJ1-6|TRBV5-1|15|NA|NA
TGCGCCAGCAGCTTGCTAGGGGGTGATAATTCACCCCTCCACTTT
CASSLLGGDNSPLHF
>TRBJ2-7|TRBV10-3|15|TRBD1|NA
TGTGCCATCAGTCCCGGGACAGGCAGCTCCTACGAGCAGTACTTC
CAISPGTGSSYEQYF
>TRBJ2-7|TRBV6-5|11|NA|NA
TGTGCCAGCAGCCCCGGTGGGGCGCAGTACTTC
CASSPGGAQYF
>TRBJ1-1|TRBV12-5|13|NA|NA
TGTGCTAGTGGTTTGGAACGGGGGACTGAAGCTTTCTTT
CASGLERGTEAFF
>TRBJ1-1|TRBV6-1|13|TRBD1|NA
TGTGCCAGCAGGCCGGGACAGGGGAGTATGGCTTTCTTT
CASRPGQGSMAFF
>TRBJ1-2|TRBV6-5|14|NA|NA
TGTGCCAGCAGTCGAGGACAGCCTAACTATGGCTACACCTTC
CASSRGQPNYGYTF
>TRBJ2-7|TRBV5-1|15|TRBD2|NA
TGCGCCAGCAGCTTACAAGCTAGCGGGACCGGCGAGCAGTACTTC
CASSLQASGTGEQYF
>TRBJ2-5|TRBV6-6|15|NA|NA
TGTGCCAGCAGTTACACCCTGGACTTCCAAGAGACCCAGTACTTC
CASSYTLDFQETQYF
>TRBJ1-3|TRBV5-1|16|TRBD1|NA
TGCGCCAGCAGCTGGGGGGACAGAAGCTCTGGAAACACCATATATTTT
CASSWGDRSSGNTIYF
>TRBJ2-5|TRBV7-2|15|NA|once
TGTGCCAGCAGCCCGCAGAGTGGAGTATCAGAGACCCAGTACTTC
CASSPQSGVSETQYF
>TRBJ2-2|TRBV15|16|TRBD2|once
TGTGCCACCAGCAGCGGGGGGGCCGGTGGAAGAGGGGAGCTGTTTTTT
CATSSGGAGGRGELFF
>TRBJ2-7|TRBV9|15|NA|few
TGTGCCAGCAGCCCCGGAGTACAGGGGGGGATCGAGCAGTACTTC
CASSPGVQGGIEQYF
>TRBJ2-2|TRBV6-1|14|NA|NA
TGTGCCAGCAGTGTACCCTCGGATACCGGGGAGCTGTTTTTT
CASSVPSDTGELFF
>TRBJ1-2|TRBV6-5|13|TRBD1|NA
TGTGCCAGCAGCCCGACAGGGATCTATGGCTACACCTTC
CASSPTGIYGYTF
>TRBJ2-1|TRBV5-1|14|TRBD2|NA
TGCGCCAGCACTAGCGGCCACGGCACCAATGAGCAGTTCTTC
CASTSGHGTNEQFF
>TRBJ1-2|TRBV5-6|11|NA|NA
TGTGCCAGCAGCGTCTCCTATGGCTACACCTTC
CASSVSYGYTF
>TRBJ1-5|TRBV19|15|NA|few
TGTGCCAGTAGTATAGGCCGACAGGCGGGTCAGCCCCAGCATTTT
CASSIGRQAGQPQHF
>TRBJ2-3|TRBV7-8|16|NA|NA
TGTGCCAGCAGCGCTAGGCCACGGGACAGCACAGATACGCAGTATTTT
CASSARPRDSTDTQYF
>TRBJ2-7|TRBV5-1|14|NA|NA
TGCGCCAGCAGCTTGACAGGGTCCCTCTACGAGCAGTACTTC
CASSLTGSLYEQYF
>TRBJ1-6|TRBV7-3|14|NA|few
TGTGCCAGCAGCGCCGGGACCCGAGGTTCACCCCTCCACTTT
CASSAGTRGSPLHF
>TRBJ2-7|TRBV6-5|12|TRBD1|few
TGTGCCAGCAGCCCGACAGGGTACGAGCAGTACTTC
CASSPTGYEQYF
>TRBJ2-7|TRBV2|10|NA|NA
TGTGCCAGCAGCGCCCTTAAGCAGTACTTC
CASSALKQYF
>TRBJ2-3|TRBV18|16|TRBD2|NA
TGTGCCAGCTCACCACTAGCGGGAGGGCGCGCAGATACGCAGTATTTT
CASSPLAGGRADTQYF
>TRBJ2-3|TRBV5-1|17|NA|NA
TGCGCCAGCAGCTTCACGAAGGCTCCCGGACACACAGATACGCAGTATTTT
CASSFTKAPGHTDTQYF
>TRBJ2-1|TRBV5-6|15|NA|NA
TGTGCCAGCAGCTTGGGGAGGAACTACTACAATGAGCAGTTCTTC
CASSLGRNYYNEQFF
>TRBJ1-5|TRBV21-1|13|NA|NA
TGTGCCAGCGGGACAGGGGGACCGCAGCCCCAGCATTTT
CASGTGGPQPQHF
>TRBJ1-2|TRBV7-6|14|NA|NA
TGTGCCAGCAGCCAACAGGGTGGCAACTATGGCTACACCTTC
CASSQQGGNYGYTF
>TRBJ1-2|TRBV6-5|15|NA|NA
TGTGCCAGCACCAAACGTTCGGGACAAACCTATGGCTACACCTTC
CASTKRSGQTYGYTF
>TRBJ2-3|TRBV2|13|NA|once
TGTGCCAGCAGTGATTTCGTGGGGGATACGCAGTATTTT
CASSDFVGDTQYF